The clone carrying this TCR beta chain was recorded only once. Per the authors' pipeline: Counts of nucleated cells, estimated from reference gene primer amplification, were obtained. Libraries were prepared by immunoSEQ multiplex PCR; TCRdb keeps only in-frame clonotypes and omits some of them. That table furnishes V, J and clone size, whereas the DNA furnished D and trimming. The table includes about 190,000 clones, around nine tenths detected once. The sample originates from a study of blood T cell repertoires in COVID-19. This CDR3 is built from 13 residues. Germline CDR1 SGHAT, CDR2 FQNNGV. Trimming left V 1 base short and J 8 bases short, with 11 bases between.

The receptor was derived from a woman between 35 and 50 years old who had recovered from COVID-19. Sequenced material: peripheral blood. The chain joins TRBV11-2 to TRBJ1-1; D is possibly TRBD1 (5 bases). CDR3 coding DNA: TGTGCCAGCAGCTTAGGTTCAGGGCGAGAAGCTTTCTTT. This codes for CASSLGSGREAFF.